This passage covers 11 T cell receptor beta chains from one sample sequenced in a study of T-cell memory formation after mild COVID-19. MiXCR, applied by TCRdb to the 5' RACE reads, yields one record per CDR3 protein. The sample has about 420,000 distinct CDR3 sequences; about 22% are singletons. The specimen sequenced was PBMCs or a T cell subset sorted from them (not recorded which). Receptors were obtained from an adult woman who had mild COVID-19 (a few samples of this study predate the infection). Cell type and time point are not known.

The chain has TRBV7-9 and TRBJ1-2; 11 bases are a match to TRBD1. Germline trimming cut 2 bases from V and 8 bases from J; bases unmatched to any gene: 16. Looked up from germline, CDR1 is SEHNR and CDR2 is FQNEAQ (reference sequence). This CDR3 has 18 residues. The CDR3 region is CASSLSRRRTDRGHGYTF. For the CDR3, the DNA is TGTGCCAGCAGCTTATCGCGTCGTAGGACGGACAGGGGGCACGGCTACACCTTC.

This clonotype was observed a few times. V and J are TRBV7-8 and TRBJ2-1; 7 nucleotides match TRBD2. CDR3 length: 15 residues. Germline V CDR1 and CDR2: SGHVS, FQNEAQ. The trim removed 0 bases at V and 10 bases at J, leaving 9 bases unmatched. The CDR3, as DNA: TGTGCCAGCAGCTTAGCAGCGGGGCCTGAACGGGAGCAGTTCTTC. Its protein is CASSLAAGPEREQFF.

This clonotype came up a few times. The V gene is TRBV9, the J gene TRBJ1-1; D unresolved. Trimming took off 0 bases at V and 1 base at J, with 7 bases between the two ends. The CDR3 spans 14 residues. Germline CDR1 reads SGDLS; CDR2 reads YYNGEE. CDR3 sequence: CASSVAQKNTEAFF. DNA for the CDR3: TGTGCCAGCAGCGTAGCCCAGAAGAACACTGAAGCTTTCTTT.

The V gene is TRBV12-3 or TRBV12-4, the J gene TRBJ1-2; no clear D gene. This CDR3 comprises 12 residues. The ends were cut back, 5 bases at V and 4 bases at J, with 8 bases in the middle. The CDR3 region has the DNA TGTGCCAGCAGTCGTGAATTCTATGGCTACACCTTC. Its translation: CASSREFYGYTF.

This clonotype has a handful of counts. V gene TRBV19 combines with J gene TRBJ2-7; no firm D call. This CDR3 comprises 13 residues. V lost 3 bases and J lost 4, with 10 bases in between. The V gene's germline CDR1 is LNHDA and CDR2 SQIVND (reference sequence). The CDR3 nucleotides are TGTGCCAGTAGTATTCAACCCAGATACGAGCAGTACTTC. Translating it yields CASSIQPRYEQYF.

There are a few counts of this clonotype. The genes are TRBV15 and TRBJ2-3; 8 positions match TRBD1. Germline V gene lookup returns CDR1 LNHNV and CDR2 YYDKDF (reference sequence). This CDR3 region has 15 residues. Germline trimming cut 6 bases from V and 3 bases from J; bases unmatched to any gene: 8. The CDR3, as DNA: TGTGCCACCAGGGCGGACAGGGTAGGAACAGATACGCAGTATTTT. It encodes CATRADRVGTDTQYF.

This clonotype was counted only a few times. The CDR3 bases are TGTGCCAGCAGTGAAACAAGCGGTAGCTCCTACGAGCAGTACTTC. Amino acid sequence: CASSETSGSSYEQYF. The V call is TRBV2, the J call TRBJ2-7, with D tentatively TRBD2 (5 bases). CDR1 and CDR2 from the germline V gene are SNHLY and FYNNEI. The ends were cut back, 2 bases at V and 0 bases at J, with 11 bases in the middle. This CDR3 region has 15 residues. Based on the CDR3 plus reference TRBV2 and TRBJ2-7, the full variable domain is EPEVTQTPSHQVTQMGQEVILRCVPISNHLYFYWYRQILGQKVEFLVSFYNNEISEKSEIFDDQFSVERPDGSNFTLKIRSTKLEDSAMYFCASSETSGSSYEQYFGPGTRLTVT.

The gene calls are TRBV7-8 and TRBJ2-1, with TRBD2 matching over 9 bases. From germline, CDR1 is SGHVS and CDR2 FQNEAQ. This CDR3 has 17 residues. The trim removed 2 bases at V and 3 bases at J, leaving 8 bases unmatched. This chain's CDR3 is CASSLREGAGGYNEQFF. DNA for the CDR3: TGTGCCAGCAGCTTAAGAGAGGGAGCGGGGGGCTACAATGAGCAGTTCTTC. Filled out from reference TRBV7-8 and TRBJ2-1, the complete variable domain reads GAGVSQSPRYKVAKRGQDVALRCDPISGHVSLFWYQQALGQGPEFLTYFQNEAQLDKSGLPSDRFFAERPEGSVSTLKIQRTQQEDSAVYLCASSLREGAGGYNEQFFGPGTRLTVL.

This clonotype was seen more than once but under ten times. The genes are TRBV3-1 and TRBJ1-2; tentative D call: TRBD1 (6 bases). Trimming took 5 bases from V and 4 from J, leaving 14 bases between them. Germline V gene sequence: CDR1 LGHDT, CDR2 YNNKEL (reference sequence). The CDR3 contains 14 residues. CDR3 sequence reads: CASSTPGHIYGYTF. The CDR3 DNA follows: TGTGCCAGCAGCACCCCGGGACACATCTATGGCTACACCTTC. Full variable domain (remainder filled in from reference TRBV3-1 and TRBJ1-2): DTAVSQTPKYLVTQMGNDKSIKCEQNLGHDTMYWYKQDSKKFLKIMFSYNNKELIINETVPNRFSPKSPDKAHLNLHINSLELGDSAVYFCASSTPGHIYGYTFGSGTRLTVV.

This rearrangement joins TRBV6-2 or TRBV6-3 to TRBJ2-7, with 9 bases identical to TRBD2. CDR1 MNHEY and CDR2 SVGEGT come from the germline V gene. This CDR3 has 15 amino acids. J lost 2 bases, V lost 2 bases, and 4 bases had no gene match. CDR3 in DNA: TGTGCCAGCAGTTACCCCCAGCGGGGGGCCTACGAGCAGTACTTC. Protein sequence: CASSYPQRGAYEQYF.

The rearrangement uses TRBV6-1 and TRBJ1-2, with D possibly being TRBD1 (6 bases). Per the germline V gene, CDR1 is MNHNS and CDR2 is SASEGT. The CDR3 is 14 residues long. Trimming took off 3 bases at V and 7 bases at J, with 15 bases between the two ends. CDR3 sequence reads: CASSEAGGPAGYTF. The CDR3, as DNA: TGTGCCAGCAGTGAGGCGGGGGGCCCGGCTGGCTACACCTTC.